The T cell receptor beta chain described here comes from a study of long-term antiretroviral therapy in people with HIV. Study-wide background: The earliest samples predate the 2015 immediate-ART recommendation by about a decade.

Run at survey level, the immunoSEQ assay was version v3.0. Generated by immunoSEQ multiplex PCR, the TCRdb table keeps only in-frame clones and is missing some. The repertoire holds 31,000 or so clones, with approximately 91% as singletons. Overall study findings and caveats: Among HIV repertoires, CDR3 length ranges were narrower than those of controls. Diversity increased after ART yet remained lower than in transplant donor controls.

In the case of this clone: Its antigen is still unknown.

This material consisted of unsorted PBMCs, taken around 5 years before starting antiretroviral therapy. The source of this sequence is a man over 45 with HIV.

The CDR3 reads CASSDRQRNTEAFF. Here the CDR3 DNA reads TGTGCCAGCAGCGACAGACAGAGGAACACTGAAGCTTTCTTT. The V call is TRBV7-9, the J call TRBJ1-1; possible D gene TRBD1, 5 bases. This CDR3 contains 14 residues. Germline V CDR1 and CDR2: SEHNR, FQNEAQ (reference sequence). V lost 5 bases to trimming and J lost 1 base, with 11 bases between them.